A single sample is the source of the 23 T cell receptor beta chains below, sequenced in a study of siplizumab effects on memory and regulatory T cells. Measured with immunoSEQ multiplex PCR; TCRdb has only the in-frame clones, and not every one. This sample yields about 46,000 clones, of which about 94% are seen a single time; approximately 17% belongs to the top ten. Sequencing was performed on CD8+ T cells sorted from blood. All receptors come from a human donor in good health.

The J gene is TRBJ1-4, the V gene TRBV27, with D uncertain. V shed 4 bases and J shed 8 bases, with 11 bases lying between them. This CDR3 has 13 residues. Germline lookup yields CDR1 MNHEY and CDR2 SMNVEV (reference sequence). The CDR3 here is CASSWEAGEKLFF. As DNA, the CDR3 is TGTGCCAGCAGTTGGGAGGCAGGCGAAAAACTGTTTTTT.

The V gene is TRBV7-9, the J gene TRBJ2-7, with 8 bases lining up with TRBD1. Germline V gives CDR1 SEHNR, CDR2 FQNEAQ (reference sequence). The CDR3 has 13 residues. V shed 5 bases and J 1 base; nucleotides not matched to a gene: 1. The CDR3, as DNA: TGTGCCAGCAGCAGGACAGGGTCCTACGAGCAGTACTTC. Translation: CASSRTGSYEQYF.

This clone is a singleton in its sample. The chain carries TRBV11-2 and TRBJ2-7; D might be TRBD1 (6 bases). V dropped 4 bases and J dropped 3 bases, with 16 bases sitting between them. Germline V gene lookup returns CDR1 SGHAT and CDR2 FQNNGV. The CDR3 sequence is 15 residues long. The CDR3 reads CASSSPGQNFYEQYF. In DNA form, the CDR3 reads TGTGCCAGCAGCTCTCCCGGACAGAATTTCTACGAGCAGTACTTC.

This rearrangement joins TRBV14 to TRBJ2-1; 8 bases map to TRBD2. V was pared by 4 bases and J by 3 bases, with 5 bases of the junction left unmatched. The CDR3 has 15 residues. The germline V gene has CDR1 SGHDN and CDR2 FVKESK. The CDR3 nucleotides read TGTGCCAGCAGCCCGCCTAGCGGGCACTACAATGAGCAGTTCTTC. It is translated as CASSPPSGHYNEQFF.

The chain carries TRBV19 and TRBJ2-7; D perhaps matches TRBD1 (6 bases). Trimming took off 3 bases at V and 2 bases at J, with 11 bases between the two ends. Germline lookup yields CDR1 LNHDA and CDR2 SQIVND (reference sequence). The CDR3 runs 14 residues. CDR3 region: CASSIVRGTYEQYF. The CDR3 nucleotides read TGTGCCAGTAGTATTGTCAGGGGTACCTACGAGCAGTACTTC.

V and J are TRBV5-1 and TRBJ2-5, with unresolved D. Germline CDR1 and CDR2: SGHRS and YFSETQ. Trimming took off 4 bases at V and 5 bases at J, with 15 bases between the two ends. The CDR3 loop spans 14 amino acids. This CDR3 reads CASSPLGSRETQYF. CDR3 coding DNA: TGCGCCAGCAGCCCCCTAGGGTCGCGGGAGACCCAGTACTTC.

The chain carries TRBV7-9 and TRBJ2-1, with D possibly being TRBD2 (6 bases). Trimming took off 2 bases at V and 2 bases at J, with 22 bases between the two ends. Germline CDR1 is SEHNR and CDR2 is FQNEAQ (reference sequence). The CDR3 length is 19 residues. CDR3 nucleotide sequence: TGTGCCAGCAGCTTACTCTATAATTTGGTGCGGGATGCCTACAATGAGCAGTTCTTC. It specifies CASSLLYNLVRDAYNEQFF.

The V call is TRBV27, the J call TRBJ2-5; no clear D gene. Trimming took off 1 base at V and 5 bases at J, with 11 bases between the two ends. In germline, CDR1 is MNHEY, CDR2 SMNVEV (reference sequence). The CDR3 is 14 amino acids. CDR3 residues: CASSLYGPRETQYF. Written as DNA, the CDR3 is TGTGCCAGCAGTTTATACGGACCTAGGGAGACCCAGTACTTC.

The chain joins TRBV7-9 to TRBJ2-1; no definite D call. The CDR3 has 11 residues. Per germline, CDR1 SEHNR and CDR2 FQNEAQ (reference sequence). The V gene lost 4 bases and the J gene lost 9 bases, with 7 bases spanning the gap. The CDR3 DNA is TGTGCCAGCAGCTCAGTAGGTGAGCAGTTCTTC. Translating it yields CASSSVGEQFF.

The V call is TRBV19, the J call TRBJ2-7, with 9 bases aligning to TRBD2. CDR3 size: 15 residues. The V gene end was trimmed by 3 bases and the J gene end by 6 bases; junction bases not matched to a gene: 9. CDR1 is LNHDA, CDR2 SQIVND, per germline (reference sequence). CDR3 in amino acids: CASSIASGIGVEQYF. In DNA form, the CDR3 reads TGTGCCAGTAGTATCGCTAGCGGGATAGGTGTCGAGCAGTACTTC.

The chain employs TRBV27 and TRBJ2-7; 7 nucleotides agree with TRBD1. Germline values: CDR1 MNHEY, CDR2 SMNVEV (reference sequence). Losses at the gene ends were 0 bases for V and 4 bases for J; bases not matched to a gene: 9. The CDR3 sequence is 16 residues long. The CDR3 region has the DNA TGTGCCAGCAGTTTATCGTCCGGGGACAGAAGTTACGAGCAGTACTTC. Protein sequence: CASSLSSGDRSYEQYF.

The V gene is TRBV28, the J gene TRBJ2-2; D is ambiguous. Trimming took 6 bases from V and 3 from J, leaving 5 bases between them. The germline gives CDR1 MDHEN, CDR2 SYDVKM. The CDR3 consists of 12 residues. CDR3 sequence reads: CASRGDTGELFF. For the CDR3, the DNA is TGTGCCAGCAGAGGAGACACCGGGGAGCTGTTTTTT. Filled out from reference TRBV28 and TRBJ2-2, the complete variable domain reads DVKVTQSSRYLVKRTGEKVFLECVQDMDHENMFWYRQDPGLGLRLIYFSYDVKMKEKGDIPEGYSVSREKKERFSLILESASTNQTSMYLCASRGDTGELFFGEGSRLTVL.

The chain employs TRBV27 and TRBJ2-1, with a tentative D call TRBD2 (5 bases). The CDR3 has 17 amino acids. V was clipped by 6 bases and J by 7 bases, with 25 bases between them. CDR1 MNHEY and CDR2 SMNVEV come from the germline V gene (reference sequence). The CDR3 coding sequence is TGTGCCAGCAGGGCCTATCCGATAGATTACGAGGGAAATGAGCAGTTCTTC. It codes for CASRAYPIDYEGNEQFF.

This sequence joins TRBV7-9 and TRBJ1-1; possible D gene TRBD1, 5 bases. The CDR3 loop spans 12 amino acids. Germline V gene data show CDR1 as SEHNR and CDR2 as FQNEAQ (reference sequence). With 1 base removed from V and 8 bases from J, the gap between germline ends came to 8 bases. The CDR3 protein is CASSLEGLEAFF. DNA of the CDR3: TGTGCCAGCAGCTTAGAGGGGTTAGAAGCTTTCTTT.

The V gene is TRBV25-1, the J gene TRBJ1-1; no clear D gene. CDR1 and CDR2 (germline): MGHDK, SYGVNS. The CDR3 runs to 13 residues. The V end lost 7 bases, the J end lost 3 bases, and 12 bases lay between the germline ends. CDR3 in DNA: TGTGCCAGCACCGAGGGTGCCCACACTGAAGCTTTCTTT. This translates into CASTEGAHTEAFF. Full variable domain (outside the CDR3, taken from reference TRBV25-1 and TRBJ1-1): EADIYQTPRYLVIGTGKKITLECSQTMGHDKMYWYQQDPGMELHLIHYSYGVNSTEKGDLSSESTVSRIRTEHFPLTLESARPSHTSQYLCASTEGAHTEAFFGQGTRLTVV.

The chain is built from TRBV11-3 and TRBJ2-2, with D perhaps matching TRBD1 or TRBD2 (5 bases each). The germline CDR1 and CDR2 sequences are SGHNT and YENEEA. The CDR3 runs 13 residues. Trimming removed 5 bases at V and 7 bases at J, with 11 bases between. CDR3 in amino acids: CASSPRGDGELFF. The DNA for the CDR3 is TGTGCCAGCAGCCCGAGGGGTGACGGGGAGCTGTTTTTT.

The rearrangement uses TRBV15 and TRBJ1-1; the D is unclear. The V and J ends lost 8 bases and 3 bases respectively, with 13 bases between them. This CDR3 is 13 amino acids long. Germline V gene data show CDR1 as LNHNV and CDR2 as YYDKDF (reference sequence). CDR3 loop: CATSLKQYTEAFF. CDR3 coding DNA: TGTGCCACCTCTCTAAAGCAGTACACTGAAGCTTTCTTT.

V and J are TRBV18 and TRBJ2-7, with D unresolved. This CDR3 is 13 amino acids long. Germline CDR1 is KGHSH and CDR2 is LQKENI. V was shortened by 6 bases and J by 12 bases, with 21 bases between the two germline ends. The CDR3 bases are TGTGCCAGCTCCCATTCGGTGGCTGGTTCTCCGTACTTC. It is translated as CASSHSVAGSPYF.

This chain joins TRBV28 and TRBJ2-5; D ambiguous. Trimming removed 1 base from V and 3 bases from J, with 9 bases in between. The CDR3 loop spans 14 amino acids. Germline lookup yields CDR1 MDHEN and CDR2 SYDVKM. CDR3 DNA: TGTGCCAGCAGTTTATTGTCACAGAAAGAGACCCAGTACTTC. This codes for CASSLLSQKETQYF.

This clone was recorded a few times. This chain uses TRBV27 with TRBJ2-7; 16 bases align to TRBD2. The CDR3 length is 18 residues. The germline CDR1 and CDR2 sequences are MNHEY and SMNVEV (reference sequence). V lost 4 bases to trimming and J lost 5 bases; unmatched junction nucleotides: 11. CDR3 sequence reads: CASSSPGLAGGPSDEQYF. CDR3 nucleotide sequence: TGTGCCAGCAGTTCCCCGGGACTAGCGGGAGGGCCATCGGACGAGCAGTACTTC.

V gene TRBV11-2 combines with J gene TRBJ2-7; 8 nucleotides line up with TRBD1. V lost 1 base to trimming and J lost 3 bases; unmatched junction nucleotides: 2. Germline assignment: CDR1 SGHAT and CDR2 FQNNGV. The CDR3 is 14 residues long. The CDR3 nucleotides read TGTGCCAGCAGCTTAGGGGGGACAGGCTACGAGCAGTACTTC. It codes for CASSLGGTGYEQYF.

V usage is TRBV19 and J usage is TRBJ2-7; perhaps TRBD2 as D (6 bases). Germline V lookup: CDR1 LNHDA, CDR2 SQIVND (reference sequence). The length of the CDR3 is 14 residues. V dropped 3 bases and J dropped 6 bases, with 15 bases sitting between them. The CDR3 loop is CASSMVGEAVEQYF. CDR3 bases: TGTGCCAGTAGTATGGTGGGGGAGGCTGTCGAGCAGTACTTC.

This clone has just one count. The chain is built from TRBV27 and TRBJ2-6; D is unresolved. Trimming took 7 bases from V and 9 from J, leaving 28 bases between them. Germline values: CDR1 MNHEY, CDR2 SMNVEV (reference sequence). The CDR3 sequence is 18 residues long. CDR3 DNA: TGTGCCAGCACCTACAACGGGTGGTCCCTTCGTGGAGTCAACGTCCTGACTTTC. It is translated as CASTYNGWSLRGVNVLTF.